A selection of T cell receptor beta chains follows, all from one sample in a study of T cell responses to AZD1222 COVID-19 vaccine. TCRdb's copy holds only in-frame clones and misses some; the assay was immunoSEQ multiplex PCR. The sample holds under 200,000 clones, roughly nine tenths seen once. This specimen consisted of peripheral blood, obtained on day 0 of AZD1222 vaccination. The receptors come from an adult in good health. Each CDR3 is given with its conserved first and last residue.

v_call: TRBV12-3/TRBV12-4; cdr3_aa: CASSFERTGQIF
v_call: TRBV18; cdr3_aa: CASSPNYEQYF
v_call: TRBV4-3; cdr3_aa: CASSQDKGANTGELFF
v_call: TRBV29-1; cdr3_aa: CSVDLTGGETQYF
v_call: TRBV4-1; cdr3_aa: CASSQEESTGREQYF
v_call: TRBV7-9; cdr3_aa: CASSLQDQPQHF
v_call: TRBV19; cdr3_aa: CASSQTGLNTEAFF
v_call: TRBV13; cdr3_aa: CASSLRGGPSEETQYF
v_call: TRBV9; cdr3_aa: CASSVGNWDTQYF
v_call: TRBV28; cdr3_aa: CASSSHRNSSF
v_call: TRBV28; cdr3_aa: CASSFRQNTEAFF
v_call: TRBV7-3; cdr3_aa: CASSPNPYNEQFF
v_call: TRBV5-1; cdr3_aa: CASSLTGGNEKLFF
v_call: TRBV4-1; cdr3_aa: CASSQGRDSPHETEAFF
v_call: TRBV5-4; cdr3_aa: CASSMDSQGAQETQYF
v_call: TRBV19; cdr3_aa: CASRTTGVYSNQPQHF
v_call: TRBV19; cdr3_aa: CASSIAASNEQFF
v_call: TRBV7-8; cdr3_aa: CASSPAQTMNTEAFF
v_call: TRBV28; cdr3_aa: CASSSTGMPYEQYF
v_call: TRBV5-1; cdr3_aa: CASDLLAGERTDTQYF
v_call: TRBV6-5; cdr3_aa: CASSYSWGSEAFF
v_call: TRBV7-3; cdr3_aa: CASRLMGTSASNEQFF
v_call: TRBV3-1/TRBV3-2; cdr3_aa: CASSQGPSGSFGELFF
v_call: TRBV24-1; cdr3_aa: CATRKQGGTEAFF
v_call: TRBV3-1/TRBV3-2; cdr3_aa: CASRPRWGKGETQYF
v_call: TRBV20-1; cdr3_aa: CSASGYNEQFF
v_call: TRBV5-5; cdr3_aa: CASSRSALSGNTIYF
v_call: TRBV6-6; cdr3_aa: CASRPLGTQETQYF
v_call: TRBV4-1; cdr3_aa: CASSQDSRSTAGSYEQYF
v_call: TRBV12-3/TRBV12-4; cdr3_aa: CASSAGPYEQYF
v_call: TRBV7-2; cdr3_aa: CASSRLGNSRNQPQHF
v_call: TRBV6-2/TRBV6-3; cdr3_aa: CASSHSGTGVTDEQYF
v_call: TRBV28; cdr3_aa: CASSAPGPSSGNTIYF
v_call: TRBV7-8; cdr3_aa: CASSSNRGNQPQHF
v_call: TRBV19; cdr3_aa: CASSIDLGRFNSPLHF
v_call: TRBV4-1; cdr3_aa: CASSQIERGNTEAFF
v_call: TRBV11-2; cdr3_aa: CASSLIQGGSTEAFF
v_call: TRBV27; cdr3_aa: CASSLLNSGGYNEQFF
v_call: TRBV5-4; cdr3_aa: CASSSGPNSLNSPLHF
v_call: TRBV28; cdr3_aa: CASKGRGVTGELFF
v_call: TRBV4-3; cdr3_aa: CASSQERSHGTEAFF
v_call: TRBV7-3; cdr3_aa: CASSLSGGQETQYF
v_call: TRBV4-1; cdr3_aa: CASSQAGGLAGYEQYF
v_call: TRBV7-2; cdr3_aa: CASSRGQSQYEQYF
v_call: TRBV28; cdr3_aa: CASTDAGDGETQYF
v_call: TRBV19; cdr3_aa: CASSYSGVSYSYEQYF
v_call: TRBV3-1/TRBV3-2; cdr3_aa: CASSRTGTYEQYF
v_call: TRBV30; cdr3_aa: CAWSVLVTDYGYTF
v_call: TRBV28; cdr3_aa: CASSPGSFSGNYGYTF
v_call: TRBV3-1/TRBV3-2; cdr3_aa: CASTWGSGEETQYF
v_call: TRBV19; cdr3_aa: CASSTMKPRTGDNYGYTF
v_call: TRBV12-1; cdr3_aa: CASSPPRIPHWGWPRYGYTF
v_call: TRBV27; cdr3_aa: CASSLNRARGPYGYTF